This TCR beta chain was sequenced in a study of cytomegalovirus exposure and HLA in healthy donors. Turning to the study itself: Within the Caucasian-associated ancestry cluster were around 81% of the approximately 400 genotyped donors. Study outcomes and limitations: Later analysis found that TCR beta chains associated with HLA were more clonally expanded than other, equally common chains. Later analysis reportedly placed an Asian-associated ancestry cluster below the approximately 700-donor mean in N-insertions.

Regarding donors, all were healthy bone marrow donors. Both 60 Vbeta primers and 13 Jbeta primers went into the PCR. Sequenced by immunoSEQ multiplex PCR; TCRdb stores in-frame clones only, minus some. Here the sample spans approximately 150,000 clones, around four fifths being singletons. Germline V gives CDR1 MNHNS, CDR2 SASEGT. The CDR3 is made up of 16 amino acids. Trimming cost V 3 bases and J 0 bases, with 14 bases left between them. This clone was seen once. No antigen is known for it. This receptor was identified in a man between 18 and 35 years old in good health and CMV-seropositive. The chain combines TRBV6-1 with TRBJ1-2, with D possibly being TRBD1 (5 bases). The sample consisted of PBMCs. CDR3 in DNA: TGTGCCAGCAGTGACTATAGACAGTCCCCTAACTATGGCTACACCTTC. This translates into CASSDYRQSPNYGYTF.